These 10 T cell receptor beta chains were all obtained from the same sample, sequenced in a study of blood T cell repertoires in COVID-19. Here immunoSEQ multiplex PCR was the method, and the copy in TCRdb shows in-frame clones only, minus some. The data contain some 53,000 clones, roughly 84% of them singletons. The sequencing input was peripheral blood. The receptors shown here come from a human donor with active COVID-19. The donor label of this sample is uncertain.

The chain joins TRBV29-1 to TRBJ2-5, with 7 positions matching TRBD2. This CDR3 region has 14 residues. Germline V gives CDR1 SQVTM, CDR2 ANQGSEA. The J segment lost 4 bases and the V segment lost 6 bases, leaving 11 bases of the junction unmatched. CDR3 loop: CSVRQRGLGETQYF. The CDR3, as DNA: TGCAGCGTCCGACAGCGGGGTCTTGGAGAGACCCAGTACTTC.

The chain combines TRBV14 with TRBJ1-1; D gene uncertain. The V end was cut by 3 bases, the J end by 1 base, with 21 bases between. The CDR3 has 18 residues. Germline values: CDR1 SGHDN, CDR2 FVKESK. CDR3 DNA: TGTGCCAGCAGCCAGTTATTCATGTCGTGGGAGAGGAACACTGAAGCTTTCTTT. Protein sequence: CASSQLFMSWERNTEAFF.

The J gene is TRBJ2-7, the V gene TRBV12-3 or TRBV12-4; no clear D gene. V was pared by 6 bases and J by 3 bases, with 9 bases between. This CDR3 contains 12 residues. The CDR3 is CASSPQVYEQYF. Here the CDR3 DNA reads TGTGCCAGCAGCCCCCAGGTCTACGAGCAGTACTTC.

The CDR3 here is CATRLSTDTQYF. The CDR3 bases are TGTGCGACCCGACTGTCAACAGATACGCAGTATTTT. This rearrangement joins TRBV2 to TRBJ2-3; D is unresolved. Per germline, CDR1 SNHLY and CDR2 FYNNEI. This CDR3 is 12 amino acids long.

V and J are TRBV5-1 and TRBJ2-7, with 8 bases identical to TRBD1. Unmatched junction bases numbered 11, after V lost 3 bases and J lost 3 bases. CDR1 and CDR2 from the germline V gene are SGHRS and YFSETQ. This CDR3 spans 16 amino acids. This chain's CDR3 is CASSSRGGTGLYEQYF. CDR3 nucleotide sequence: TGCGCCAGCAGCTCACGAGGGGGGACAGGCCTCTACGAGCAGTACTTC.

CDR3 amino acids: CASSDTGTAYNEQFF. The CDR3 nucleotides are TGTGCCAGCAGCGATACCGGGACAGCGTACAATGAGCAGTTCTTC. The chain combines TRBV9 with TRBJ2-1; the match to TRBD1 covers 7 bases. V was pared by 3 bases and J by 4 bases, with 7 bases of the junction left unmatched. Germline-derived CDR1 and CDR2 are SGDLS and YYNGEE. The CDR3 length is 15 residues.

The rearrangement uses TRBV6-6 and TRBJ2-7, with D possibly TRBD2 on 6 matching bases. The CDR3 consists of 13 residues. The V end lost 8 bases, the J end lost 0 bases, and 11 bases lay between the germline ends. From germline, CDR1 is MNHNY and CDR2 SVGAGI (reference sequence). The CDR3 loop is CASGGSNSYEQYF. The CDR3 bases are TGTGCCAGCGGGGGGTCCAACTCCTACGAGCAGTACTTC.

By sample fraction, this clone is large. This chain links TRBV7-9 with TRBJ2-1, with 11 bases matching TRBD2. The J segment lost 4 bases and the V segment lost 3 bases, leaving 11 bases of the junction unmatched. CDR1 and CDR2 from the germline V gene are SEHNR and FQNEAQ (reference sequence). CDR3 size: 18 residues. The CDR3: CASSFRSSGGTRYNEQFF. As DNA, the CDR3 is TGTGCCAGCAGCTTCCGGTCTAGCGGGGGGACCCGTTACAATGAGCAGTTCTTC.

J is TRBJ2-7 and V is TRBV19; 10 bases match TRBD2. This CDR3 has 16 residues. Unmatched junction bases numbered 4, after V lost 1 base and J lost 1 base. The germline V gene encodes CDR1 LNHDA and CDR2 SQIVND (reference sequence). This CDR3 is CASSIAASGGSYEQYF. CDR3 sequence (DNA): TGTGCCAGTAGTATAGCGGCTAGCGGGGGATCCTACGAGCAGTACTTC.

The chain is built from TRBV6-2 or TRBV6-3 and TRBJ2-6; D is possibly TRBD1 (6 bases). This CDR3 region has 15 residues. The ends were cut back, 3 bases at V and 2 bases at J, with 8 bases in the middle. CDR1 is MNHEY and CDR2 is SVGEGT in the germline V gene. CDR3 nucleotides: TGTGCCAGCAGTTATCCAGGGGCTGGGGCCAACGTCCTGACTTTC. It specifies CASSYPGAGANVLTF.